The present TCR beta chain was sequenced within a study of T and B cells in COVID-19 patients. Study outcomes and limitations: In COVID-19 patients, T cell receptor beta variable and joining gene use was reportedly strongly skewed.

The germline gives CDR1 LGHNA, CDR2 YSLEER. V was clipped by 1 base and J by 7 bases, with 13 bases between them. CDR3 length: 15 amino acids. TRB rearrangements were amplified by multiplex PCR with BIOMED2 TRB-A/B primers. Each CDR3 protein is one row after TCRdb ran MiXCR on the multiplex PCR reads. The profile shows about 8,400 distinct CDR3 sequences, around 25% of them singletons. Each TRB amplification used roughly 240-550 ng of genomic DNA from blood. As for this clonotype: No antigen is known for it.

The clonotype was recovered from a human donor who had recovered from COVID-19. The source material was blood. V usage is TRBV4-3 and J usage is TRBJ2-2; D might be TRBD1 or TRBD2, each matching 5 bases. DNA for the CDR3: TGCGCCAGCAGCCAAGTATTCGAGGGGAACGGGGAGCTGTTTTTT. Amino acids: CASSQVFEGNGELFF.